This T cell receptor (beta chain) was identified in a study of metastatic and nonmetastatic thyroid tumors. The overall study: Repertoires were compared across blood and tumor or nodule tissue from malignant and benign thyroid patients. Study-wide points: Versus benign nodules, malignant thyroid tumors reportedly had significantly higher TCR beta diversity, in blood and tumor.

The table lists this clone with a few counts. Its target is not known. Germline V gene lookup returns CDR1 MNHEY and CDR2 SVGAGI. The CDR3 contains 14 residues. V was cut by 2 bases and J by 7 bases, with 14 bases left in between. No treatment had been given to any patient before thyroid surgery. Original analysis: A distant-metastasis classifier for papillary thyroid cancer was built using CDR3 differences across clinicopathological groups. TCRdb used MiXCR to call clones anew from the PCR reads. What appears here as the V and J calls and clone size reflects TCRdb's work, not the paper's. The sample shows about 16,000 clones, approximately 24% of them seen only once.

The sequence came from a male donor with papillary thyroid cancer or a benign thyroid nodule (not recorded which). Some clones in this sample may be carry-over from other donors' samples. Material: tumor tissue. The chain employs TRBV6-5 and TRBJ1-2; tentatively, D is TRBD1 (6 bases). For the CDR3, the DNA is TGTGCCAGCAGTTACAGTAGGAACAGGGCTGGCTACACCTTC. Protein sequence: CASSYSRNRAGYTF.